These 30 T cell receptor beta chains came from one sample sequenced in a study of cytomegalovirus exposure and HLA in healthy donors. PCR amplification relied on 60 Vbeta primers (plus 13 Jbeta primers). Produced via immunoSEQ multiplex PCR; TCRdb's table is partial and in-frame only. The sample records some 160,000 clones, around three quarters being singletons. The sequenced material came from PBMCs. The receptors were gathered from a man aged 35-49 years in good health and CMV-seronegative.

V gene TRBV2 combines with J gene TRBJ1-5; D is unresolved. V lost 6 bases and J 2 bases, leaving 14 bases between the germline ends. CDR3 length: 15 residues. CDR1 is SNHLY, CDR2 FYNNEI, per germline. The CDR3 reads CASRDRGTGNQPQHF. CDR3 DNA sequence: TGTGCCAGCAGGGACCGGGGAACTGGCAATCAGCCCCAGCATTTT.

J is TRBJ2-7 and V is TRBV4-3, with 11 bases fitting TRBD2. J gave up 7 bases and V 1 base, and 3 bases lay outside the gene matches. Germline CDR1 LGHNA, CDR2 YSLEER. The CDR3 consists of 14 residues. The CDR3, as DNA: TGCGCCAGCAGCCAAGGTCTAGCGGGAGGTGAGCAGTACTTC. Encoded protein: CASSQGLAGGEQYF.

The rearrangement links TRBV5-1 to TRBJ2-5, with unresolved D. Trimming took 4 bases from V and 2 from J, leaving 15 bases between them. The CDR3 contains 15 residues. The germline CDR1 and CDR2 sequences are SGHRS and YFSETQ. The CDR3: CASSPELLQQETQYF. In DNA, the CDR3 is TGCGCCAGCAGCCCGGAGCTACTACAACAAGAGACCCAGTACTTC.

The chain links TRBV5-6 to TRBJ1-2; 10 bases line up with TRBD1. J was trimmed by 7 bases and V by 3 bases; bases with no gene match: 12. Germline assignment: CDR1 SGHDT and CDR2 YYEEEE. The CDR3 runs to 16 residues. The DNA of the CDR3 is TGTGCCAGCAGCTACCCCGGGACAGGGGATAAGGGTGGCTACACCTTC. It translates to CASSYPGTGDKGGYTF.

Here the CDR3 DNA reads TGCGCCAGCAGATCCGGGACTAGCGGAGGCCTCTACGAGCAGTACTTC. It encodes CASRSGTSGGLYEQYF. This chain uses TRBV5-1 with TRBJ2-7; 11 bases are shared with TRBD2. CDR3 size: 16 residues. Germline V CDR1 and CDR2: SGHRS, YFSETQ. Losses at the gene ends were 5 bases for V and 3 bases for J; bases not matched to a gene: 10.

This chain uses TRBV7-2 with TRBJ2-5; 8 positions match TRBD1. The V and J ends lost 2 bases and 5 bases, in that order; junction bases with no gene match: 7. This CDR3 is 15 amino acids long. Germline values: CDR1 SGHTA, CDR2 FQGNSA. CDR3 DNA: TGTGCCAGCAGCTTATGGGACAGGCCCACGGAGACCCAGTACTTC. Amino acid sequence: CASSLWDRPTETQYF.

This clone was found a few times. The rearrangement joins TRBV5-1 to TRBJ1-1; 7 bases line up with TRBD1. The CDR3 is 13 residues long. The ends lost 7 bases at V and 4 bases at J; junction bases unmatched: 7. CDR1 and CDR2 from the germline V gene are SGHRS and YFSETQ. The CDR3 region has the DNA TGCGCCAGCTCCATCGCAGGGGGCACTGAAGCTTTCTTT. Translated, it gives CASSIAGGTEAFF.

The chain couples TRBV19 to TRBJ1-5; a weak D match, TRBD1 (5 bases). The CDR3 has 20 residues. V dropped 6 bases and J dropped 6 bases, with 33 bases sitting between them. Germline loops: CDR1 LNHDA, CDR2 SQIVND (reference sequence). CDR3 in DNA: TGTGCCAGTAGCCTGAGATTTATCTTGTCCAACACAGGCGTTGGTCAGCCCCAGCATTTT. Its protein product is CASSLRFILSNTGVGQPQHF.

The V call is TRBV6-5, the J call TRBJ2-7, with 11 bases matching TRBD1. V trimming: 8 bases; J trimming: 6 bases; junction bases outside the gene matches: 9. The V gene's germline CDR1 is MNHEY and CDR2 SVGAGI. This CDR3 region has 14 residues. The DNA for the CDR3 is TGTGCCAGCCACGGACCGGGACAGGGGGTCGAGCAGTACTTC. Translated, it gives CASHGPGQGVEQYF.

This chain uses TRBV5-4 with TRBJ2-3, with TRBD1 matching over 8 bases. The CDR3 covers 13 residues. V trimming: 5 bases; J trimming: 1 base; junction bases outside the gene matches: 0. In germline, CDR1 is SGHNT, CDR2 YYREEE (reference sequence). The CDR3 protein is CASRTGGTDTQYF. Written as DNA, the CDR3 is TGTGCCAGCAGGACAGGGGGCACAGATACGCAGTATTTT.

The chain carries TRBV9 and TRBJ1-3; 7 bases fit TRBD1. Germline trimming cut 3 bases from V and 4 bases from J; bases unmatched to any gene: 7. This CDR3 comprises 15 residues. Germline V gives CDR1 SGDLS, CDR2 YYNGEE. The CDR3 DNA reads TGTGCCAGCAGCGAGGGGACAGCCGGAGGAAACACCATATATTTT. Its protein is CASSEGTAGGNTIYF. Full variable domain (rest looked up from reference TRBV9 and TRBJ1-3): DSGVTQTPKHLITATGQRVTLRCSPRSGDLSVYWYQQSLDQGLQFLIQYYNGEERAKGNILERFSAQQFPDLHSELNLSSLELGDSALYFCASSEGTAGGNTIYFGEGSWLTVV.

This chain connects TRBV4-1 to TRBJ1-5; D is perhaps TRBD1 (6 bases). Germline V CDR1 and CDR2: MGHRA, YSYEKL. Trimming took off 5 bases at V and 3 bases at J, with 20 bases between the two ends. The CDR3 totals 17 residues. As DNA, the CDR3 is TGCGCCAGCAGCTCGAACAGGGATCGCCTCTCCAATCAGCCCCAGCATTTT. Protein sequence: CASSSNRDRLSNQPQHF.

The chain is built from TRBV5-6 and TRBJ1-6, with 7 bases matching TRBD1. Germline assignment: CDR1 SGHDT and CDR2 YYEEEE. Losses at the gene ends were 2 bases for V and 6 bases for J; bases not matched to a gene: 5. This CDR3 spans 15 amino acids. The CDR3 here is CASSFATGANSPLHF. CDR3 DNA: TGTGCCAGCAGCTTCGCCACAGGGGCTAATTCACCCCTCCACTTT.

The gene calls are TRBV25-1 and TRBJ2-5; D is perhaps TRBD1 (5 bases). Gene TRBJ2-7 matches the end of the DNA better, so the J call may be wrong. The CDR3 contains 13 residues. Looked up from germline, CDR1 is MGHDK and CDR2 is SYGVNS. The CDR3 DNA reads as TGTGCCAGCAGTGTTGACAGATACTACGAGCAGTACTTC. It yields the protein CASSVDRYYEQYF.

V is TRBV7-7 and J is TRBJ2-2; 8 nucleotides align to TRBD1. The germline CDR1 and CDR2 sequences are SSHAT and FNYEAQ (reference sequence). V lost 5 bases, J lost 4 bases, and 9 bases stayed unmatched. CDR3 length: 16 amino acids. DNA of the CDR3: TGTGCCAGCAGCCCGACAGGGGCTTGGGGCACCGGGGAGCTGTTTTTT. Protein product: CASSPTGAWGTGELFF.

In DNA form, the CDR3 reads TGTGCCAGTAGTTTCCAGGGGGCGCAAAACTATGGCTACACCTTC. Residues: CASSFQGAQNYGYTF. The rearrangement uses TRBV19 and TRBJ1-2; 8 bases are shared with TRBD1. Germline V gene data show CDR1 as LNHDA and CDR2 as SQIVND (reference sequence). The CDR3 is 15 residues long. With V trimmed by 5 bases and J by 2 bases, 7 bases remained unmatched.

The rearrangement joins TRBV5-1 to TRBJ2-3, with D possibly matching TRBD1 (6 bases). The germline CDR1 and CDR2 sequences are SGHRS and YFSETQ. Trimming took off 0 bases at V and 3 bases at J, with 14 bases between the two ends. This CDR3 contains 16 residues. CDR3 loop: CASSLALGRGTDTQYF. DNA for the CDR3: TGCGCCAGCAGCTTGGCCTTGGGCAGGGGAACAGATACGCAGTATTTT.

This chain uses TRBV11-2 with TRBJ1-2; TRBD1 matches 12 bases. Trimming at V came to 5 bases and at J to 4 bases, leaving 8 bases not matched to a gene. The CDR3 is made up of 16 amino acids. The V gene's germline CDR1 is SGHAT and CDR2 FQNNGV. In nucleotides, the CDR3 is TGTGCCAGCAGCCCGGGACAGGGGGCGGACCTCTATGGCTACACCTTC. It yields the protein CASSPGQGADLYGYTF.

V usage is TRBV6-5 and J usage is TRBJ1-2, with 8 positions matching TRBD1. Germline CDR1 is MNHEY and CDR2 is SVGAGI. The CDR3 consists of 14 residues. With 5 bases clipped from V and 6 bases from J, the junction kept 8 bases outside the gene matches. The CDR3 here is CASSRTGRHDGYTF. In DNA, the CDR3 is TGTGCCAGCAGTAGGACAGGGAGGCACGATGGCTACACCTTC.

The chain employs TRBV28 and TRBJ2-1; no definite D call. The length of the CDR3 is 16 residues. The germline CDR1 and CDR2 sequences are MDHEN and SYDVKM. The V gene lost 6 bases and the J gene lost 3 bases, with 18 bases spanning the gap. The CDR3 bases are TGTGCCAGCAGATCCTACCGACTTCTTAACTACAATGAGCAGTTCTTC. It codes for CASRSYRLLNYNEQFF.

This clone was counted once. The CDR3 is CASSHPEAGWGEQFF. DNA of the CDR3: TGCGCCAGCAGCCACCCAGAGGCGGGGTGGGGTGAGCAGTTCTTC. This rearrangement joins TRBV4-1 to TRBJ2-1, with TRBD2 as a possible D gene (6 bases). Germline CDR1 is MGHRA and CDR2 is YSYEKL. V lost 3 bases and J 9 bases, leaving 18 bases between the germline ends. This CDR3 region has 15 residues.

V is TRBV6-6 and J is TRBJ2-7, with TRBD2 matching over 11 bases. Trimming cost V 6 bases and J 0 bases; bases outside gene matches: 4. Germline V CDR1 and CDR2: MNHNY, SVGAGI (reference sequence). The CDR3 runs to 15 residues. CDR3 residues: CASRGLAESSYEQYF. For the CDR3, the DNA is TGTGCCAGCAGGGGACTAGCGGAGAGCTCCTACGAGCAGTACTTC.

This clone was seen a handful of times. This chain links TRBV5-4 with TRBJ2-7, with D maybe TRBD1 (6 bases). This CDR3 has 16 residues. CDR1 SGHNT and CDR2 YYREEE come from the germline V gene (reference sequence). V was trimmed by 4 bases and J by 1 base, leaving 18 bases between them. For the CDR3, the DNA is TGTGCCAGCAGCCCAGGTGTCAGGGGCCTTTCCTACGAGCAGTACTTC. Protein: CASSPGVRGLSYEQYF.

The chain has TRBV7-9 and TRBJ1-1; 9 bases fit TRBD1. Germline CDR1 SEHNR, CDR2 FQNEAQ (reference sequence). Trimming at V came to 5 bases and at J to 7 bases, leaving 5 bases not matched to a gene. The CDR3 covers 13 residues. The CDR3 loop is CASSRDRANEAFF. The CDR3 DNA reads TGTGCCAGCAGCCGGGACAGGGCTAATGAAGCTTTCTTT. The variable domain in full, completed from reference TRBV7-9 and TRBJ1-1, reads DTGVSQNPRHKITKRGQNVTFRCDPISEHNRLYWYRQTLGQGPEFLTYFQNEAQLEKSRLLSDRFSAERPKGSFSTLEIQRTEQGDSAMYLCASSRDRANEAFFGQGTRLTVV.

The chain carries TRBV6-1 and TRBJ1-1; D is perhaps TRBD1 (5 bases). This CDR3 spans 11 amino acids. Trimming shortened V by 6 bases and J by 10 bases, and 12 bases separated the two germline ends. Germline V lookup: CDR1 MNHNS, CDR2 SASEGT. This chain's CDR3 is CASRVSGGAFF. The DNA for the CDR3 is TGTGCCAGCAGAGTCTCCGGGGGAGCTTTCTTT.

This rearrangement joins TRBV5-1 to TRBJ1-1, with D perhaps matching TRBD1 (5 bases). The germline V and J ends were trimmed by 0 bases and 2 bases, with 8 bases remaining between them. The CDR3 covers 14 residues. Germline loops: CDR1 SGHRS, CDR2 YFSETQ. For the CDR3, the DNA is TGCGCCAGCAGCTTGGCCGACAGAAACACTGAAGCTTTCTTT. As protein: CASSLADRNTEAFF. Full variable domain (missing parts from reference TRBV5-1 and TRBJ1-1): KAGVTQTPRYLIKTRGQQVTLSCSPISGHRSVSWYQQTPGQGLQFLFEYFSETQRNKGNFPGRFSGRQFSNSRSEMNVSTLELGDSALYLCASSLADRNTEAFFGQGTRLTVV.

The rearrangement uses TRBV5-1 and TRBJ1-4; D is possibly TRBD1 (6 bases). The CDR3 contains 16 residues. Germline CDR1 is SGHRS and CDR2 is YFSETQ. Trimming removed 4 bases from V and 8 bases from J, with 21 bases in between. The CDR3 nucleotides read TGCGCCAGCAGCGGGGGCAGGGGCGGCTTGGTGGAAAAACTGTTTTTT. Translated, it gives CASSGGRGGLVEKLFF.

This sequence joins TRBV15 and TRBJ2-1; 9 bases match TRBD1. Germline V gene sequence: CDR1 LNHNV, CDR2 YYDKDF (reference sequence). CDR3 length: 18 amino acids. V was clipped by 0 bases and J by 3 bases; unmatched bases: 9. CDR3 protein: CATSRELTGGPLYNEQFF. The CDR3 DNA sequence: TGTGCCACCAGCAGAGAATTAACAGGGGGCCCTCTCTACAATGAGCAGTTCTTC.

This clone was seen more than once but under ten times. The J gene is TRBJ2-4, the V gene TRBV5-6; 7 bases line up with TRBD1. V lost 5 bases to trimming and J lost 5 bases; unmatched junction nucleotides: 7. Germline CDR1 reads SGHDT; CDR2 reads YYEEEE. The CDR3 consists of 14 residues. The CDR3 DNA sequence: TGTGCCAGCAGGCCGACAGGGAACGAAAACATTCAGTACTTC. This codes for CASRPTGNENIQYF.

The rearrangement links TRBV15 to TRBJ1-2; D unresolved. This CDR3 region has 23 residues. V shed 0 bases and J shed 2 bases, with 34 bases lying between them. Per the germline V gene, CDR1 is LNHNV and CDR2 is YYDKDF (reference sequence). The chain's CDR3 is CATSRDISGRGYRMEVWNYGYTF. The CDR3 nucleotides read TGTGCCACCAGCAGAGATATTTCAGGTCGAGGGTATCGGATGGAGGTCTGGAACTATGGCTACACCTTC. The full variable domain, with the rest looked up from reference TRBV15 and TRBJ1-2, is DAMVIQNPRYQVTQFGKPVTLSCSQTLNHNVMYWYQQKSSQAPKLLFHYYDKDFNNEADTPDNFQSRRPNTSFCFLDIRSPGLGDTAMYLCATSRDISGRGYRMEVWNYGYTFGSGTRLTVV.